This T cell receptor beta chain comes out of a study of blood T cell repertoires in COVID-19. Sequencing used immunoSEQ multiplex PCR; TCRdb keeps in-frame clones, though not all of them. The table includes 200,000 to 300,000 clones, about 90% detected once. Germline lookup yields CDR1 SEHNR and CDR2 FQNEAQ (reference sequence). V lost 5 bases, J lost 4 bases, and 11 bases lay in between. This CDR3 is built from 13 residues. The sequencing sample was made of peripheral blood. The receptor comes from a woman in her 50s with acute or convalescent COVID-19. The rearrangement joins TRBV7-9 to TRBJ1-1; D perhaps matches TRBD1 (5 bases). CDR3 DNA: TGTGCCAGCAGCCTTCAGGGAATCACTGAAGCTTTCTTT. As protein: CASSLQGITEAFF.